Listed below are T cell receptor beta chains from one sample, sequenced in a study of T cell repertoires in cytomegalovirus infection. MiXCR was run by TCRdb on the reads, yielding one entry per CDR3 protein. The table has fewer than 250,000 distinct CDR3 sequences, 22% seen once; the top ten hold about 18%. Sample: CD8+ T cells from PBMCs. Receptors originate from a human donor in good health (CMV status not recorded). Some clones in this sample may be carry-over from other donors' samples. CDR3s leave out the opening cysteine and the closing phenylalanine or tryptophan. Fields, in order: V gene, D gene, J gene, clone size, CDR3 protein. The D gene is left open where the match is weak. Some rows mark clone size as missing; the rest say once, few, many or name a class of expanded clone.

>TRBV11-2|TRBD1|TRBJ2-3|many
ASSLDGTAMWDTQY
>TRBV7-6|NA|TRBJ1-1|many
ASSSLGNTEAF
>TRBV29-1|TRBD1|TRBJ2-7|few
SGRTGVNEQY
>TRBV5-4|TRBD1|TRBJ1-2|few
ASSFQGGNGYT
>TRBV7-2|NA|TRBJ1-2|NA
ASSLLTDPSGGYT
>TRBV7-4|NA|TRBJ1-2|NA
ASSLVSGAVDGYT
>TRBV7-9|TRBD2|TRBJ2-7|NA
ASSRSGGSSYEQY
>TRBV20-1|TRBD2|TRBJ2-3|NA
SATRLAGGGTDTQY
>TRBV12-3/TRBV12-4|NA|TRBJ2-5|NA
ASSTERETQY
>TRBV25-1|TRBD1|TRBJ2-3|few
ASTQGDTQY
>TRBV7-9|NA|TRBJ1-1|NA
ASSLDGRWAF
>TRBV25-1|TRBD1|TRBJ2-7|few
ASSEFGQGGMGEQY
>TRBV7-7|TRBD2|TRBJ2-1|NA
ASSLAGEHNEQF
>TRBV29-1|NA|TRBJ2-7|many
SVELDGTASYEQY
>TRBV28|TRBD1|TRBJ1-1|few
ASSFPRTGPAEAF
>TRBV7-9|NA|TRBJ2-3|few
ASTGGSTDTQY
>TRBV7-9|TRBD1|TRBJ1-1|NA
ASSNRDRATEAF
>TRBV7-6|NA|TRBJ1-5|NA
ASSPMGGSSPQH
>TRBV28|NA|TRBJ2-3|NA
ASSYNGAQGDTQY
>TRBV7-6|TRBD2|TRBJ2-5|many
ASSSGWGGTDQETQY
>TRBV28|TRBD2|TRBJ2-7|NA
ASSPTAGVSYEQY
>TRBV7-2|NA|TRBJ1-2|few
ASSSALGGGNGYT
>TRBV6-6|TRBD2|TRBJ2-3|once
ASSPYWAGGIDTQY
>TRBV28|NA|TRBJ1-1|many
ASSPSGNTEAF
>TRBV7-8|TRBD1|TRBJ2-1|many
ASSPSGTGRLNEQF
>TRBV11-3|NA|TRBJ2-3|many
ASSHLYTDTQY
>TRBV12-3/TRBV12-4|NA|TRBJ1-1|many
ASSSAGSNTEAF
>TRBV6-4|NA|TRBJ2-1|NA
ASSGRHANYNEQF
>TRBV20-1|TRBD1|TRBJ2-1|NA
SARDQTGGYEQF
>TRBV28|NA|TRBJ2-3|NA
ASSFESSDLQY
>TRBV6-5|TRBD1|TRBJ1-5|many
ASSYGSGGSQPQH
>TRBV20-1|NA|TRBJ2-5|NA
SAPPGLLAETQY
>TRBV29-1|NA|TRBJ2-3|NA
SVEDTTDTQY
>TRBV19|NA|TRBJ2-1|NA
ASSMVTEQF
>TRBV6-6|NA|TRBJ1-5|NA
ASSYEKGSNQPQH
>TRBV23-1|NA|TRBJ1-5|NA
ASNPGPLYHQPQH
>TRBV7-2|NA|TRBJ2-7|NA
ASSLASTYEQY
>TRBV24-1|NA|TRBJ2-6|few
ATSDSEATGANVLT
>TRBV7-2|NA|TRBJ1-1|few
ASSYILGNTEAF
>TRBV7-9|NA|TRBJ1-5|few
ASSFGGFQPQH
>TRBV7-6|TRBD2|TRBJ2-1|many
ASSLALTSGGGYEQF
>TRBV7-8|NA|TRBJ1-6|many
ASSLEDSPLH
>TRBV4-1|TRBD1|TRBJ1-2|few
ASSPAGGSYT
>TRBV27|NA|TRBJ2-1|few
ASSYSRVRADEQF
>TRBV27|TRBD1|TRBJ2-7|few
ASSRTGALPYEQY
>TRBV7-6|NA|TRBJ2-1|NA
ASSSPGREQF
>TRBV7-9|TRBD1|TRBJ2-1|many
ASSLTGFYNEQF
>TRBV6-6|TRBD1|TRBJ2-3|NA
ASSPRTGSTDTQY
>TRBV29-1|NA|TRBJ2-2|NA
SVEDPSGTHTGELF